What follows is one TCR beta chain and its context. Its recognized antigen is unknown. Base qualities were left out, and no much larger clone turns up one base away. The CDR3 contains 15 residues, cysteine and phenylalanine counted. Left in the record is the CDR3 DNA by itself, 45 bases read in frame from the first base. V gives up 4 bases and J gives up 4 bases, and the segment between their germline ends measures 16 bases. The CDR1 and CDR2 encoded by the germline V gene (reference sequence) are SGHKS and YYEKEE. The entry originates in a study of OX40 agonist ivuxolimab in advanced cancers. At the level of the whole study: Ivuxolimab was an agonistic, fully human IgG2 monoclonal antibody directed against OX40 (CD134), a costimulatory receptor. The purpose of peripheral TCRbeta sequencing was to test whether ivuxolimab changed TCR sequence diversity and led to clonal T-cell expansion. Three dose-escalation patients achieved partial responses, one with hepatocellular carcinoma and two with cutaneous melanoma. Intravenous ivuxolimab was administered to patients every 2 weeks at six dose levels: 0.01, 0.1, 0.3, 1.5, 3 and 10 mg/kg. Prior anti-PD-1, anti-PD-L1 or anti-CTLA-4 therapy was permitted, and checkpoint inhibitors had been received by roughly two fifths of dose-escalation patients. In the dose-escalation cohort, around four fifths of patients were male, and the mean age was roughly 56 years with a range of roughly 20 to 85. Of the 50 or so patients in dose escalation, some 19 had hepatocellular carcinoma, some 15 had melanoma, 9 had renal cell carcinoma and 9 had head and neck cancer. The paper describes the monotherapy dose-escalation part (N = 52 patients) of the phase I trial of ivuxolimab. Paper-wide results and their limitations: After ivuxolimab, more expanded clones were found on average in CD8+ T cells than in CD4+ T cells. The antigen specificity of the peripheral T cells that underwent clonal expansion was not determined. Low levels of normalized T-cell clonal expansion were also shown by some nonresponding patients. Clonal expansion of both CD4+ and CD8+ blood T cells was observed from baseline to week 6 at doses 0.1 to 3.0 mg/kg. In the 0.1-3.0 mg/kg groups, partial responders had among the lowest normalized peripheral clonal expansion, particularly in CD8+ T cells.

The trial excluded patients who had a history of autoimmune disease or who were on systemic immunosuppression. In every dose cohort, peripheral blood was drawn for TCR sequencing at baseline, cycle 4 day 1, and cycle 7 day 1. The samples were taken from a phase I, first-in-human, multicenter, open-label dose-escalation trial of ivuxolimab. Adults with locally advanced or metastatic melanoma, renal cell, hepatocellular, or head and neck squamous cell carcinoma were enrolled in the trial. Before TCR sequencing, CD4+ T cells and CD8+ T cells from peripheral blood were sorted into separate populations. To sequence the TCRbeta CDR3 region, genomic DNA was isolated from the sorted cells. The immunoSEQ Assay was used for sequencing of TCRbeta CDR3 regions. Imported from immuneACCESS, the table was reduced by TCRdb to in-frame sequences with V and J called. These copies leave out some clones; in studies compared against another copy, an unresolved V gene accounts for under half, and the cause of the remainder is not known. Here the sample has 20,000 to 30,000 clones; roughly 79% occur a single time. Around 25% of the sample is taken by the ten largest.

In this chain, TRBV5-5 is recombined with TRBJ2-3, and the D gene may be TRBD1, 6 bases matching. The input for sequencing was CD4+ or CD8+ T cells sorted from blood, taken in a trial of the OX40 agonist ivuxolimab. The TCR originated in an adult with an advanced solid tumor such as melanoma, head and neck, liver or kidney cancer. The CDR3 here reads CASSPGSQGPDTQYF. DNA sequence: TGTGCCAGCAGCCCGGGGTCACAGGGCCCAGATACGCAGTATTTT.